This T cell receptor beta chain is from a study of blood T cell repertoires in COVID-19. About the research overall: The origin of the acute and convalescent COVID-19 samples was the United States, Italy and Spain.

As processed by the authors: Cell counts per sample came from amplifying reference gene primers. Here immunoSEQ multiplex PCR was the method, and the copy in TCRdb shows in-frame clones only, minus some. The D gene and trimming were derived from the DNA, and the V and J assignments and clone size from that table. This sample has 90,000 to 140,000 clones, with around 74% found just once. V lost 3 bases, J lost 4 bases, and 3 bases stayed unmatched. Germline CDR1 reads MNHEY; CDR2 reads SMNVEV (reference sequence). The CDR3 runs to 14 residues. The TCR originated in a woman in her sixties or seventies with acute or convalescent COVID-19. The rearrangement joins TRBV27 to TRBJ1-5; 7 bases line up with TRBD1. The source material was peripheral blood. CDR3 sequence reads: CASSFGQENQPQHF. DNA for the CDR3: TGTGCCAGCAGTTTCGGACAGGAAAATCAGCCCCAGCATTTT.